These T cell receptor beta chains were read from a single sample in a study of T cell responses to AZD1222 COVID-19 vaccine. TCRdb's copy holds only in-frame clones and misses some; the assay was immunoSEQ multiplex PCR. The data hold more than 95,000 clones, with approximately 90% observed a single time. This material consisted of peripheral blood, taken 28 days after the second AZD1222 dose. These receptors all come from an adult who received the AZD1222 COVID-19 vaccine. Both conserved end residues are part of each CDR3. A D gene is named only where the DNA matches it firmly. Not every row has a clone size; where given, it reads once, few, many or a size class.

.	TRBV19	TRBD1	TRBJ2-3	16	TGTGCCAGTAGTAATCGGGACAGGGGCTTCACAGATACGCAGTATTTT	CASSNRDRGFTDTQYF
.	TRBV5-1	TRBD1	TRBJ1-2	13	TGCGCCAGCAGCTTGCGGGACAGGGCTGGCTACACCTTC	CASSLRDRAGYTF
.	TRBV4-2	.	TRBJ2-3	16	TGTGCCAGCAGCCAAGATCAGTGGGTAGAGTCAGATACGCAGTATTTT	CASSQDQWVESDTQYF
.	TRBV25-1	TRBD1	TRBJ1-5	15	TGTGCCAGCAGTGAAAGAACAGGGGTATGGCAGCCCCAGCATTTT	CASSERTGVWQPQHF
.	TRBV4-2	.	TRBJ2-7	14	TGTGCCAGCAGCCCCAGCGCACCAGACTACGAGCAGTACTTC	CASSPSAPDYEQYF
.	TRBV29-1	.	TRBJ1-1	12	TGCAGCGTGCCGGCCCCTAACACTGAAGCTTTCTTT	CSVPAPNTEAFF
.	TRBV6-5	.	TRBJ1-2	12	TGTGCCAGCAGTTACGATGGGGATGGCTACACCTTC	CASSYDGDGYTF
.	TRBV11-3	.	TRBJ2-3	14	TGTGCCAGCAGCCCCTCTAGGGGTGATAATACGCAGTATTTT	CASSPSRGDNTQYF
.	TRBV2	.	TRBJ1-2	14	TGTGCCAGTCGAGGGACGCCGGGCAACTATGGCTACACCTTC	CASRGTPGNYGYTF
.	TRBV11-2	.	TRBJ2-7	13	TGTGCCAGCAGCCGCCTGGGCGGATACGAGCAGTACTTC	CASSRLGGYEQYF
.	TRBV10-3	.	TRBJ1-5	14	TGTGCCATCTCCGGGGGGGCTAGCAATCAGCCCCAGCATTTT	CAISGGASNQPQHF
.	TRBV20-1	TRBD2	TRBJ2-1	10	TGCAGTGCTGCCGGGGGGGAGCAGTTCTTC	CSAAGGEQFF
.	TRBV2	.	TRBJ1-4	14	TGTGCCAGCAGTGACGGGGGGGCAGGTGAAAAACTGTTTTTT	CASSDGGAGEKLFF
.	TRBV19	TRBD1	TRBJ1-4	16	TGTGCCAGTAGTACCGGGACAGGGGGTTTTTTTGAAAAACTGTTTTTT	CASSTGTGGFFEKLFF
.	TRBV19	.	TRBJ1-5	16	TGTGCCAGTAGTCGCGCACCTCAGGGTTTGAATCAGCCCCAGCATTTT	CASSRAPQGLNQPQHF
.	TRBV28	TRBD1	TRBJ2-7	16	TGTGCCAGCAGTTCCGGACAGGGGCGAAATTCCTACGAGCAGTACTTC	CASSSGQGRNSYEQYF
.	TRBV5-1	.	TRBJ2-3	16	TGCGCCAGCAACCCCGGGAGCTCGCTTAGCACAGATACGCAGTATTTT	CASNPGSSLSTDTQYF
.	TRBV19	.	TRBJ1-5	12	TGTGCCAGTAGTGTAGGCAATCAGCCCCAGCATTTT	CASSVGNQPQHF
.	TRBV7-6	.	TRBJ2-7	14	TGTGCCAGCAGCTTAGATTCCGGGGGCAACGAGCAGTACTTC	CASSLDSGGNEQYF
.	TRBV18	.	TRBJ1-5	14	TGTGCCAGCTCCCTTCCTGGAAGCAATCAGCCCCAGCATTTT	CASSLPGSNQPQHF
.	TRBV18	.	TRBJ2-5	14	TGTGCCAGCTCACCAGGGATCATTCGGGAGACCCAGTACTTC	CASSPGIIRETQYF
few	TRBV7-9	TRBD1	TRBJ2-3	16	TGTGCCAGCAGCTCCTGGACAGGACTTAGCACAGATACGCAGTATTTT	CASSSWTGLSTDTQYF
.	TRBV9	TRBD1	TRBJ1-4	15	TGTGCCAGCAGCGTAGAGGGGACAGTCAATGAAAAACTGTTTTTT	CASSVEGTVNEKLFF
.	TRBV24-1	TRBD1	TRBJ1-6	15	TGTGCCACCAGTGACAAGACAGGGGCAAATTCACCCCTCCACTTT	CATSDKTGANSPLHF
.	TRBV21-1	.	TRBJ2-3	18	TGTGCCAGCAGCTGTCCTCGAGGGGAGCCCCCCAACACAGATACGCAGTATTTT	CASSCPRGEPPNTDTQYF
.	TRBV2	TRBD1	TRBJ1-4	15	TGTGCCAGCAGTGAGATGGGGACAGGGAATGAAAAACTGTTTTTT	CASSEMGTGNEKLFF
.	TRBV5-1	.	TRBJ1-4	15	TGCGCCAGCAGCAAAGAAGGAGGGGGGAATGAAAAACTGTTTTTT	CASSKEGGGNEKLFF
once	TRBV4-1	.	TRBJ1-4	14	TGCGCCAGCAGCCGTAGGGCTACTAATGAAAAACTGTTTTTT	CASSRRATNEKLFF
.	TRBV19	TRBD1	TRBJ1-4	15	TGTGCCAGTCGGGACAGCACATCCCGTAATGAAAAACTGTTTTTT	CASRDSTSRNEKLFF
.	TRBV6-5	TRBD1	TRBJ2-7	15	TGTGCCAGCAAACAGCTCCAGACAGGGGGCGACGAGCAGTACTTC	CASKQLQTGGDEQYF
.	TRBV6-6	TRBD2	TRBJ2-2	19	TGTGCCAGCAGTCCCTTTGGGACTAGCGGGAGAGCGAACACCGGGGAGCTGTTTTTT	CASSPFGTSGRANTGELFF